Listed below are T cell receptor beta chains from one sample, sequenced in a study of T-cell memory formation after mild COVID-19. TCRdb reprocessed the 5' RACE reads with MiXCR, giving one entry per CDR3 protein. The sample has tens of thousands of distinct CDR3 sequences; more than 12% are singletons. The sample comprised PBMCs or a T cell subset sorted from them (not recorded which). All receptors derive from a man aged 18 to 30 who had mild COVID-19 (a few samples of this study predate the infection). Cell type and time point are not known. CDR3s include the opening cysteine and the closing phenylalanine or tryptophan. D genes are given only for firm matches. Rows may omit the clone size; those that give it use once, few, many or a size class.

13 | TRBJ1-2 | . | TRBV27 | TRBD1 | CASSLRQGHGYTF | TGTGCCAGCAGTTTAAGACAGGGCCATGGCTACACCTTC
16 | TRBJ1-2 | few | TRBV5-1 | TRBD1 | CASSSPGQGHNYGYTF | TGCGCCAGCAGCTCTCCGGGACAGGGACATAACTATGGCTACACCTTC
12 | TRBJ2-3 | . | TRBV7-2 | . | CASSQSRDTQYF | TGTGCCAGCAGCCAGAGCCGGGATACGCAGTATTTT
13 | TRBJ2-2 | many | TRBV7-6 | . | CASRNRDDGELFF | TGTGCCAGCAGAAACAGGGATGACGGGGAGCTGTTTTTT
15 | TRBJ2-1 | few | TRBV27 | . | CASTRGVNSYNEQFF | TGTGCCAGCACAAGGGGGGTTAACTCCTACAATGAGCAGTTCTTC
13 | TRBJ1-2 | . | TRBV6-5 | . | CASSYGVSYGYTF | TGTGCCAGCAGTTACGGGGTGAGCTATGGCTACACCTTC
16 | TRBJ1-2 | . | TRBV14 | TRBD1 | CASSQRGQGNNYGYTF | TGTGCCAGCAGCCAGAGGGGACAGGGCAATAACTATGGCTACACCTTC
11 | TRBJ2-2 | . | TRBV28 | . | CASISARELFF | TGTGCCAGCATTTCGGCCCGGGAGCTGTTTTTT
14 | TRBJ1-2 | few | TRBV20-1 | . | CSARGRGKSNGYTF | TGCAGTGCTAGAGGGAGGGGAAAGAGTAATGGCTACACCTTC
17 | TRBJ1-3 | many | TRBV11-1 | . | CASSSSTVRGSGNTIYF | TGTGCCAGCAGCTCCTCGACCGTAAGGGGAAGCGGAAACACCATATATTTT
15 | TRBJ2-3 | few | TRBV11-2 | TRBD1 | CASSRTGGPTDTQYF | TGTGCCAGCAGCCGGACAGGGGGCCCCACAGATACGCAGTATTTT
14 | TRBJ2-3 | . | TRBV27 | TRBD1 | CARGKQGAGDTQYF | TGTGCCAGAGGGAAACAGGGGGCTGGAGATACGCAGTATTTT
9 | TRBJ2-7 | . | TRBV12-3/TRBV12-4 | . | CVDTYEQYF | TGCGTTGATACCTACGAGCAGTACTTC
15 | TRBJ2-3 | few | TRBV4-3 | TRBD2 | CASSLYGGGTDTQYF | TGCGCCAGCAGCCTCTACGGGGGGGGCACAGATACGCAGTATTTT
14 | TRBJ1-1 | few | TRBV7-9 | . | CASTIGGVNTEAFF | TGTGCCAGCACCATCGGCGGGGTGAACACTGAAGCTTTCTTT
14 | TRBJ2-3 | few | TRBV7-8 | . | CASSLAGITDTQYF | TGTGCCAGCAGCTTAGCGGGGATCACAGATACGCAGTATTTT
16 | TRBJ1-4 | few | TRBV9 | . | CASSVDERLSNEKLFF | TGTGCCAGCAGCGTAGATGAACGGTTGTCTAATGAAAAACTGTTTTTT
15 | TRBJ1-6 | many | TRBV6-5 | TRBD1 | CASRPSDRGHSPLHF | TGTGCCAGCAGACCCTCGGACAGGGGGCACTCACCCCTCCACTTT
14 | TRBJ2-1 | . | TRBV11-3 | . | CASSSRDTYNEQFF | TGTGCCAGCAGCTCTCGGGACACCTACAATGAGCAGTTCTTC
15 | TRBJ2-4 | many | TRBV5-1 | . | CASSLLGLGTNIQYF | TGCGCCAGCAGCTTATTGGGGCTGGGGACAAACATTCAGTACTTC
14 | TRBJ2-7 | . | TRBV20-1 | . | CSAISPDRQDEQYF | TGCAGTGCTATTAGTCCGGACAGACAGGACGAGCAGTACTTC
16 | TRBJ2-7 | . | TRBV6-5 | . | CASSYSMVGPNYEQYF | TGTGCCAGCAGTTACTCGATGGTAGGGCCCAACTACGAGCAGTACTTC
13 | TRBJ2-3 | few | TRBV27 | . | CASRRLDADTQYF | TGTGCCAGCAGAAGACTAGATGCAGATACGCAGTATTTT
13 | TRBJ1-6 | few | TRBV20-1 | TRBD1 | CSAPKTGNSPLHF | TGCAGTGCTCCAAAGACAGGGAATTCACCCCTCCACTTT
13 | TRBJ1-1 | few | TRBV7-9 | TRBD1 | CASSRSGQFEAFF | TGTGCCAGCAGCCGATCGGGACAGTTTGAAGCTTTCTTT
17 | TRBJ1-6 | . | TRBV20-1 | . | CSARDLIFEGYNSPLHF | TGCAGTGCTAGAGATCTCATTTTTGAGGGTTATAATTCACCCCTCCACTTT
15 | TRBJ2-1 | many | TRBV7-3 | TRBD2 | CASSPGTSGGNEQFF | TGTGCCAGCAGCCCAGGGACTAGCGGGGGTAATGAGCAGTTCTTC
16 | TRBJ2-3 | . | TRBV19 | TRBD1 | CASSIDRTGARDTQYF | TGTGCCAGTAGTATAGATCGTACAGGGGCGAGAGATACGCAGTATTTT
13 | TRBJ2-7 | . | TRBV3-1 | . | CASTGNGGYEQYF | TGTGCCAGCACCGGGAATGGGGGCTACGAGCAGTACTTC
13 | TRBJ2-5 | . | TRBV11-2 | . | CASSLVPGETQYF | TGTGCCAGCAGCTTAGTTCCGGGAGAGACCCAGTACTTC
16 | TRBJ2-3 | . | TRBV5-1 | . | CASSLAPGFGTDTQYF | TGCGCCAGCAGCTTGGCACCGGGGTTCGGCACAGATACGCAGTATTTT
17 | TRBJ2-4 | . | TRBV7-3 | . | CASSLSPGGHTGDIQYF | TGTGCCAGCAGCTTAAGTCCCGGGGGTCACACGGGAGACATTCAGTACTTC
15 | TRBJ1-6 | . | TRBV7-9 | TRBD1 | CASSRTGARNSPLHF | TGTGCCAGCAGCCGAACAGGGGCCAGGAATTCACCCCTCCACTTT
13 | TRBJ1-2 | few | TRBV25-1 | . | CASSAGSFYGYTF | TGTGCCAGCAGTGCCGGAAGCTTCTATGGCTACACCTTC
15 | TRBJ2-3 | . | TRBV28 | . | CASHPGDTSTDTQYF | TGTGCCAGCCACCCGGGGGACACAAGCACAGATACGCAGTATTTT
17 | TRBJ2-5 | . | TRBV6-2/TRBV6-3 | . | CASSYSTLEGDQETQYF | TGTGCCAGCAGTTACTCTACGTTAGAGGGGGACCAAGAGACCCAGTACTTC
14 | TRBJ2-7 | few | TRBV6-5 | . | CASSYGERALEQYF | TGTGCCAGCAGTTACGGTGAGCGGGCTCTCGAGCAGTACTTC
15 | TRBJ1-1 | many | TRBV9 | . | CASSRRQEQNTEAFF | TGTGCCAGCAGCAGAAGACAGGAACAGAACACTGAAGCTTTCTTT
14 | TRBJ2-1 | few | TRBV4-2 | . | CASSQGVASDEQFF | TGTGCCAGCAGCCAAGGAGTTGCGTCGGATGAGCAGTTCTTC
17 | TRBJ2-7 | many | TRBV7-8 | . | CASSVGITGLSSYEQYF | TGTGCCAGCAGCGTAGGGATAACAGGGCTAAGCTCCTACGAGCAGTACTTC
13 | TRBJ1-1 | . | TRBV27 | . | CASSNPTGTEAFF | TGTGCCAGCAGTAACCCGACGGGCACTGAAGCTTTCTTT
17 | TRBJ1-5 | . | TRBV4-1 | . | CASSIRPGEYSNQPQHF | TGCGCCAGCAGCATCCGTCCAGGGGAGTATAGCAATCAGCCCCAGCATTTT
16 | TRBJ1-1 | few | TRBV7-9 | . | CASSPSGGEENTEAFF | TGTGCCAGCAGCCCAAGCGGGGGGGAAGAGAACACTGAAGCTTTCTTT
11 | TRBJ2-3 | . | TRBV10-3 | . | CAISPGDTQYF | TGTGCCATCAGTCCAGGTGATACGCAGTATTTT
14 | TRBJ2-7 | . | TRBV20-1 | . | CSARDLALPHEQYF | TGCAGTGCTAGAGATCTGGCGCTCCCCCACGAGCAGTACTTC
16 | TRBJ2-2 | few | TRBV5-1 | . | CASSPRQRTNTGELFF | TGCGCCAGCAGCCCGCGACAGAGAACGAACACCGGGGAGCTGTTTTTT
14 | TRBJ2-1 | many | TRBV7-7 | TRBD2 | CASSRGGQFDEQFF | TGTGCTAGCAGTCGGGGGGGTCAGTTTGATGAGCAGTTCTTC
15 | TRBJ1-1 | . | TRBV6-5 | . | CASSPTGNLGTEAFF | TGTGCCAGCAGCCCAACAGGGAACTTGGGGACTGAAGCTTTCTTT
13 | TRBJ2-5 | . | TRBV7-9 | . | CASTPGTQETQYF | TGTGCCAGCACGCCGGGCACACAAGAGACCCAGTACTTC
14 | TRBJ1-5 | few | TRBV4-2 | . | CASSHGGPNQPQHF | TGTGCCAGCAGCCATGGGGGTCCCAATCAGCCCCAGCATTTT
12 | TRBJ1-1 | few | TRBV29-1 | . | CSVEESFRHHIF | TGCAGCGTTGAAGAGTCATTTAGACACCACATTTTT
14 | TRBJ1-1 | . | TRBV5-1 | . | CASSSPRGGSEAFF | TGCGCCAGCAGCTCTCCCAGGGGAGGCTCTGAAGCTTTCTTT